The present T cell receptor beta chain was sequenced within a study of T cells in narcolepsy (dated by TCRdb to 2016 to 2019). For the wider study: Healthy control donors were enrolled in the study alongside patients who had narcolepsy type 1 or type 2 (NT1, NT2). Autoreactive T cells targeting hypocretin neuron self-antigens (hypocretin, TRIB2) were sought in narcolepsy patients, and TCR Vbeta sequencing was used to track clonotypes in blood and CSF.

Results the study describes overall, beyond this receptor: Numbers of sequenced blood memory CD4+ clonotypes were comparable, with averages of some 38,000 in patients and 33,354 in controls. Autoreactive clonotypes were reported to be detected serially in the blood of the same patients and of different patients, but not in the blood of healthy controls. Plots that compared CSF and blood CD4+ T cell clonotypes from the same patient highlighted HCRT-specific and TRIB2-specific autoreactive clonotypes. Certain blood memory CD4+ repertoires from patients and controls had no sequences that matched autoreactive T cell clones.

Concerning this clone: Its antigen target is currently unknown. No much larger clone is present one base from it, and per-base qualities are unavailable.

Library prep was done by the immunoSEQ multiplex PCR assay. TCRdb retrieved this table from immuneACCESS and kept in-frame rearrangements only. Not all clones are present; in checked studies, unresolved V genes account for under half, and no reason is known for the remainder. Counted in this sample were fewer than 30,000 clones; more than 80% of them appeared once. Clones ranked in the top ten supply approximately 1.3% of the sample. V is cut back by 2 bases and J by 5 bases, with 4 bases in the junction unmatched. The CDR3 runs 15 residues from the cysteine to the phenylalanine. Only the CDR3 DNA is retained, 45 bases long and in frame from the first base. The germline V gene provides CDR1 SGDLS and CDR2 YYNGEE. For TCR Vbeta sequencing, memory CD4+ T cells were sorted ex vivo from the peripheral blood of both healthy controls and narcolepsy patients.

Sequencing was done on a sample of CD45RA- memory CD4+ T cells from PBMCs. The sample's cell subset or site, from its label and the paper: memory T cells sorted ex vivo from peripheral blood. This clonotype was obtained from a human donor with narcolepsy. The rearrangement combines TRBV9 with TRBJ2-2, and TRBD2 aligns with 9 junction nucleotides. The DNA reads TGTGCCAGCAGCGTTGGACTAGCGCGGACCGGGGAGCTGTTTTTT. Its protein reads: CASSVGLARTGELFF.